This T cell receptor beta chain was recorded in a study of blood T cell repertoires in COVID-19. Across the whole study: PBMCs, B-cell-depleted T cells, or T cells were the source of the cDNA or gDNA that made up the material.

The length of the CDR3 is 14 residues. Germline-derived CDR1 and CDR2 are SGDLS and YYNGEE. V dropped 0 bases and J dropped 5 bases, with 9 bases sitting between them. The assay was immunoSEQ multiplex PCR, and TCRdb's table has in-frame clones only and misses some. The sample carries some 72,000 clones, roughly 90% recorded once. The receptor comes from a man in his 60s with acute or convalescent COVID-19. V gene TRBV9 combines with J gene TRBJ1-5; a weak D match, TRBD1 (6 bases). Material for sequencing was peripheral blood. For the CDR3, the DNA is TGTGCCAGCAGCGTAGGCGCAGGGGATCAGCCCCAGCATTTT. It yields the protein CASSVGAGDQPQHF.